Given below is one T cell receptor beta chain in context. The CDR3 contains 14 residues. Germline CDR1 and CDR2: MNHNS and SASEGT. The data were obtained in a study of T cells expressing NK-cell markers. As the method of synthesis, 5'RACE template switching with UMIs yielded TCR beta cDNA. TCRdb re-called the 5' RACE reads, yielding one record per CDR3 amino acid sequence without DNA. This table holds hundreds of thousands of distinct CDR3 sequences. The chain has TRBV6-1 and TRBJ1-2; TCRdb gives TRBD1 as the D gene, but with no DNA this cannot be confirmed. The origin of this receptor is a man aged 18 to 69 in good health. The sequenced material came from blood T cells: a sorted CD56 or NKG2C T cell subset, CD4+ or CD8+ T cells, or bulk PBMC T cells (not recorded which). CDR3 in amino acids: CASRVQGEVSGYTF.